The T cell receptor (beta chain) under discussion was sequenced for a study of OX40 agonist ivuxolimab in advanced cancers. The overall study: Therapy given before enrollment (anti-PD-1, anti-PD-L1 or anti-CTLA-4) was allowed, and over 35% had some.

The CDR3 loop spans 12 amino acids. Germline V gene lookup returns CDR1 MNHEY and CDR2 SMNVEV (reference sequence). Trimming removed 3 bases from V and 3 bases from J, with 2 bases in between. The study, taken as a whole, reports: Among patients with partial responses at 0.1-3.0 mg/kg, clonal expansion was among the lowest. There was clonal expansion of CD4+ and CD8+ blood T cells by week 6 at 0.1 to 3.0 mg/kg.

Profiling relied on immunoSEQ multiplex PCR, and the TCRdb table lists in-frame clones only, not all of them. Of some 17,000 clones in the sample, approximately 85% are singletons; the top ten hold roughly 32%. In this sample, this clone turned up a few times. Its antigen remains unknown. The source of this sequence is an adult with an advanced solid tumor such as melanoma, head and neck, liver or kidney cancer. This chain connects TRBV27 to TRBJ2-2; no firm D call. This specimen was CD4+ or CD8+ T cells sorted from blood, taken in a trial of the OX40 agonist ivuxolimab. CDR3 region: CASSFYTGELFF. The CDR3 bases are TGTGCCAGCAGTTTTTACACCGGGGAGCTGTTTTTT.